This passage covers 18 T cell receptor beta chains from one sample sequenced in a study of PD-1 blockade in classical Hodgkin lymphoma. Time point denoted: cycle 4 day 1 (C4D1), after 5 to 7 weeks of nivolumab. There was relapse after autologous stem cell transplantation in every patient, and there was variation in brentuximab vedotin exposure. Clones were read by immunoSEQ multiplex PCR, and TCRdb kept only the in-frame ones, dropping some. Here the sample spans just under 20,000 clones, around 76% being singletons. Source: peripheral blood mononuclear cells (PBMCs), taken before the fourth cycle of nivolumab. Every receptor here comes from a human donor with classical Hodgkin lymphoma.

DNA for the CDR3: TGTGCCAGCAGCTTGGCCTCCCAGTTAAGTGAAGCTTTCTTT. It encodes CASSLASQLSEAFF. The chain is built from TRBV5-5 and TRBJ1-1; no clear D gene. Germline CDR1 is SGHKS and CDR2 is YYEKEE (reference sequence). V lost 0 bases and J lost 7, with 13 bases in between. CDR3 length: 14 amino acids.

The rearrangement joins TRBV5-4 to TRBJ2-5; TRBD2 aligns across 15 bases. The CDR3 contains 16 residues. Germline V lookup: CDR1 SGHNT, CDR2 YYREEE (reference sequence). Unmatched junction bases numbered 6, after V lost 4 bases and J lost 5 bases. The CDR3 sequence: CASSTGLAGGPETQYF. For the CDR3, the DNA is TGTGCCAGCAGCACAGGACTAGCGGGAGGGCCTGAGACCCAGTACTTC. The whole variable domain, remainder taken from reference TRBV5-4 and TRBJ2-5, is ETGVTQSPTHLIKTRGQQVTLRCSSQSGHNTVSWYQQALGQGPQFIFQYYREEENGRGNFPPRFSGLQFPNYSSELNVNALELDDSALYLCASSTGLAGGPETQYFGPGTRLLVL.

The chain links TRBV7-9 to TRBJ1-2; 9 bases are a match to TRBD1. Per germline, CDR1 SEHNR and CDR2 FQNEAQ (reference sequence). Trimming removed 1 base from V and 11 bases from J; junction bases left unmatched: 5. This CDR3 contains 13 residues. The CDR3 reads CASSLEGTGSYTF. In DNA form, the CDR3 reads TGTGCCAGCAGCTTAGAGGGGACAGGGTCTTACACCTTC.

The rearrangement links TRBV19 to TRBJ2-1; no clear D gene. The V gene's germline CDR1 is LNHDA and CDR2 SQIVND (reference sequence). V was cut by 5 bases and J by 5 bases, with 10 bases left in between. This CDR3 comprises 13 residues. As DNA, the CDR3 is TGTGCCAGTAGTTTTCTGGGTAACAATGAGCAGTTCTTC. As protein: CASSFLGNNEQFF.

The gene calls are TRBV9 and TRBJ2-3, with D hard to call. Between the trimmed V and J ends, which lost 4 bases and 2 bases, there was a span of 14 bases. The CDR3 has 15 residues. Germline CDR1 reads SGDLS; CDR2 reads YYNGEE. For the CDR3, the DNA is TGTGCCAGCAGCACCGGGCAAAGCCCCACAGATACGCAGTATTTT. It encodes CASSTGQSPTDTQYF.

In DNA form, the CDR3 reads TGTGCCAGCAGCGTAGAGCTGGGGGGGGATACGCAGTATTTT. As protein: CASSVELGGDTQYF. The chain combines TRBV9 with TRBJ2-3; 7 bases are shared with TRBD2. The CDR3 has 14 amino acids. The V segment lost 0 bases and the J segment 6 bases; nucleotides outside the gene matches: 4. The germline gives CDR1 SGDLS, CDR2 YYNGEE.

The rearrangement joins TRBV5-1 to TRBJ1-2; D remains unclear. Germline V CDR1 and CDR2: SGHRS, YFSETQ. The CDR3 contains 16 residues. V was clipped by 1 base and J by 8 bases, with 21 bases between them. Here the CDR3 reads CASSLMWGIELKGYTF. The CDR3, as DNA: TGCGCCAGCAGCTTGATGTGGGGTATTGAACTGAAGGGCTACACCTTC.

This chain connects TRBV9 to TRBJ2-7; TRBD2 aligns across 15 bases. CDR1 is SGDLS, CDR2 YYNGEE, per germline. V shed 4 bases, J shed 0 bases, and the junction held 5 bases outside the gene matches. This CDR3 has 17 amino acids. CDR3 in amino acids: CASSIGLAGGHSYEQYF. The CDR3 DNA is TGTGCCAGCAGCATTGGACTAGCGGGAGGGCACTCCTACGAGCAGTACTTC.

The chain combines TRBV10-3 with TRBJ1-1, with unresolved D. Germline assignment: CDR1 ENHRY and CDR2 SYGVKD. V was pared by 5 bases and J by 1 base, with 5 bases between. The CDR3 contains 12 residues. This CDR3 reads CAISPQNTEAFF. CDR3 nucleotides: TGTGCCATCAGTCCACAGAACACTGAAGCTTTCTTT.

In DNA form, the CDR3 reads TGTGCCAGCAGTGTCGTTGATGGCTCCTACGAGCAGTACTTC. Amino acid sequence: CASSVVDGSYEQYF. The chain is built from TRBV6-1 and TRBJ2-7; D is ambiguous. The germline V gene has CDR1 MNHNS and CDR2 SASEGT. Trimming took off 4 bases at V and 0 bases at J, with 10 bases between the two ends. The CDR3 consists of 14 residues.

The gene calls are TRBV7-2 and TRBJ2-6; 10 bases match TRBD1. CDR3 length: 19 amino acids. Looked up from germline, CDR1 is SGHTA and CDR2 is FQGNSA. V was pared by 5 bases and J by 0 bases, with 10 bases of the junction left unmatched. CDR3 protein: CASSHSSTGGRSGANVLTF. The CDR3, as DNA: TGTGCCAGCAGCCACAGTTCGACAGGGGGCCGCTCTGGGGCCAACGTCCTGACTTTC.

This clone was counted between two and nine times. CDR3 region: CASSQHTGTGELFF. CDR3 sequence (DNA): TGTGCCAGCAGTCAGCACACAGGCACCGGGGAGCTGTTTTTT. This chain joins TRBV28 and TRBJ2-2; tentative D call: TRBD1 (5 bases). Deletions cut 5 bases from V and 4 bases from J, with 11 bases between. The V gene's germline CDR1 is MDHEN and CDR2 SYDVKM. The CDR3 contains 14 residues. Full variable domain (missing parts from reference TRBV28 and TRBJ2-2): DVKVTQSSRYLVKRTGEKVFLECVQDMDHENMFWYRQDPGLGLRLIYFSYDVKMKEKGDIPEGYSVSREKKERFSLILESASTNQTSMYLCASSQHTGTGELFFGEGSRLTVL.

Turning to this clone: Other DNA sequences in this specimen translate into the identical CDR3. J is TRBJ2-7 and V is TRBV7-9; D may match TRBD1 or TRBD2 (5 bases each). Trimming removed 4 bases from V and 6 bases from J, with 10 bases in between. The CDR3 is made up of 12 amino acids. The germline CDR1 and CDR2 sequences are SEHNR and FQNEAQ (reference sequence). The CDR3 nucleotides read TGTGCCAGCAGCTCCCAGGGACCCGAGCAGTACGTC. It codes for CASSSQGPEQYV.

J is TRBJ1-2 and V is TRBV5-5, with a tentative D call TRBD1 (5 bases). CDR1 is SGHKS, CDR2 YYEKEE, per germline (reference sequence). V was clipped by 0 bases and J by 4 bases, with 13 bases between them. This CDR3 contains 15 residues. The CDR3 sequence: CASSLAGGGGYGYTF. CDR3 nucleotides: TGTGCCAGCAGCTTGGCCGGCGGGGGAGGCTATGGCTACACCTTC.

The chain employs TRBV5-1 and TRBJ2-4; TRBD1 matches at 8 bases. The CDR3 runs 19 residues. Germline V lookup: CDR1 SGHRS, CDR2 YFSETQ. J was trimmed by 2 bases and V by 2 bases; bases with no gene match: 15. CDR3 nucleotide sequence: TGCGCCAGCAGCTTAAATCCGGGACAGGAGACGGTAACCAAAAACATTCAGTACTTC. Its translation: CASSLNPGQETVTKNIQYF.

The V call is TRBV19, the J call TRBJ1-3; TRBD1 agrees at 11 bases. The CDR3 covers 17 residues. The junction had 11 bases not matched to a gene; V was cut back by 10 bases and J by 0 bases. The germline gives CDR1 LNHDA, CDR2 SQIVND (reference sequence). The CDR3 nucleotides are TGTGCCACTTCCGGGACAGGGGGTCTGATCTCTGGAAACACCATATATTTT. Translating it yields CATSGTGGLISGNTIYF.

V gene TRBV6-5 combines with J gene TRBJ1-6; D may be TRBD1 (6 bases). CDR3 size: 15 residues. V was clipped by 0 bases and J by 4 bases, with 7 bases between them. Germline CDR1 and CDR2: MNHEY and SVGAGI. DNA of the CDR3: TGTGCCAGCAGTTACTCCACAGGGTATAATTCACCCCTCCACTTT. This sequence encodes CASSYSTGYNSPLHF.

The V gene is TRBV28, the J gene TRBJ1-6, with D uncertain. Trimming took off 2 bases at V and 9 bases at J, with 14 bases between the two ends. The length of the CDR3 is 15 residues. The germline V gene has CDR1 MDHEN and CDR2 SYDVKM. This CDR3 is CASSLHRGTASPLHF. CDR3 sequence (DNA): TGTGCCAGCAGTTTACATAGAGGCACGGCTTCACCCCTCCACTTT.